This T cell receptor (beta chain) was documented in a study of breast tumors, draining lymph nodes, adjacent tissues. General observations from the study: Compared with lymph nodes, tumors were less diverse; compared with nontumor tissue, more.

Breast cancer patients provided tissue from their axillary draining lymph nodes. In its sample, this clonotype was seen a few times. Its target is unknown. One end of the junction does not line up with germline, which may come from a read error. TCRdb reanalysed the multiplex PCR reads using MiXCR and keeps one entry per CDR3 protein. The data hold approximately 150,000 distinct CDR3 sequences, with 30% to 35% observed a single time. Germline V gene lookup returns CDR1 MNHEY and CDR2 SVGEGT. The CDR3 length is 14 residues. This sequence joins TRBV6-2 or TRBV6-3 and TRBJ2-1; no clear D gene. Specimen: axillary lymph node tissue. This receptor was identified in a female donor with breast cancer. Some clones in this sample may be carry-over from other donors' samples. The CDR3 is CASSHSARDNEQFF. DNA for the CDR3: TGTGCCAGCAGTCACTCGGCTAGAGACAATGAGCAGTTCTTC.